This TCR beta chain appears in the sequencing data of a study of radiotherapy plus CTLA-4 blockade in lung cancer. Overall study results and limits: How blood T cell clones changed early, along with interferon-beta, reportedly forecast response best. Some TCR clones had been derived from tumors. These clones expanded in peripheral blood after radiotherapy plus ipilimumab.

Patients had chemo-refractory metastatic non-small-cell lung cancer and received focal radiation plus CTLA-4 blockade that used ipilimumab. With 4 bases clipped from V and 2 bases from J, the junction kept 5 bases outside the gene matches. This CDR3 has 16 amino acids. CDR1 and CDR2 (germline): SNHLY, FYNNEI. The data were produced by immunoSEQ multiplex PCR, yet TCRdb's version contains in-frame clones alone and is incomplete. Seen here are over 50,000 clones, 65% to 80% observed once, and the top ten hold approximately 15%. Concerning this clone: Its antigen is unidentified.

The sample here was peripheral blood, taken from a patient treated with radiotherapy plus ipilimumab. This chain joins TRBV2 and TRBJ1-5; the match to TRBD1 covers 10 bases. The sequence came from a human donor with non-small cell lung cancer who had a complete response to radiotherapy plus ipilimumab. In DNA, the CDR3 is TGTGCCAGCAGTGGGGGGGGGACAGGGGGCAATCAGCCCCAGCATTTT. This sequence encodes CASSGGGTGGNQPQHF. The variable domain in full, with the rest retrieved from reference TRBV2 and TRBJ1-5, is EPEVTQTPSHQVTQMGQEVILRCVPISNHLYFYWYRQILGQKVEFLVSFYNNEISEKSEIFDDQFSVERPDGSNFTLKIRSTKLEDSAMYFCASSGGGTGGNQPQHFGDGTRLSIL.